This T cell receptor beta chain was captured in a study of blood T cell repertoires in COVID-19. About the study: The United States, Italy and Spain provided the acute and convalescent COVID-19 samples.

Trimming at V came to 4 bases and at J to 3 bases, leaving 6 bases not matched to a gene. The V gene's germline CDR1 is SGHAT and CDR2 FQNNGV. CDR3 size: 15 residues. This table comes from immunoSEQ multiplex PCR, and its TCRdb copy is limited to in-frame clones, with some not included. The sample has just under 150,000 clones, 80% to 90% seen once. This chain connects TRBV11-2 to TRBJ2-7, with TRBD2 matching over 10 bases. This clonotype was sampled from a woman between 50 and 59 years old with active or convalescent COVID-19. Sequenced sample: peripheral blood. Here the CDR3 DNA reads TGTGCCAGCAGCTCCAGGACTAGCGGACACTACGAGCAGTACTTC. This gives the protein CASSSRTSGHYEQYF.